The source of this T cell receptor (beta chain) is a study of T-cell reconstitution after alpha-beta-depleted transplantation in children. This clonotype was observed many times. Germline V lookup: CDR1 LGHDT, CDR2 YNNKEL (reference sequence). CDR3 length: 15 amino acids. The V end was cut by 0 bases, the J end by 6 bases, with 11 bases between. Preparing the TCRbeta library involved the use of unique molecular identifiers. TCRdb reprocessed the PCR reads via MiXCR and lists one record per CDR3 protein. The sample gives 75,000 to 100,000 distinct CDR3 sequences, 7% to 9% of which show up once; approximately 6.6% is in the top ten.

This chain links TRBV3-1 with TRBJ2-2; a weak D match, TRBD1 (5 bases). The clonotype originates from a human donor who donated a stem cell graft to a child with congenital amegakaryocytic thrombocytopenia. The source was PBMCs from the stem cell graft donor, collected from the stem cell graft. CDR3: CASSQEIGRAGELFF. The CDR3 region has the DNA TGTGCCAGCAGCCAAGAAATTGGCAGGGCCGGGGAGCTGTTTTTT. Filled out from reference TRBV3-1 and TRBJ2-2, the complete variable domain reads DTAVSQTPKYLVTQMGNDKSIKCEQNLGHDTMYWYKQDSKKFLKIMFSYNNKELIINETVPNRFSPKSPDKAHLNLHINSLELGDSAVYFCASSQEIGRAGELFFGEGSRLTVL.